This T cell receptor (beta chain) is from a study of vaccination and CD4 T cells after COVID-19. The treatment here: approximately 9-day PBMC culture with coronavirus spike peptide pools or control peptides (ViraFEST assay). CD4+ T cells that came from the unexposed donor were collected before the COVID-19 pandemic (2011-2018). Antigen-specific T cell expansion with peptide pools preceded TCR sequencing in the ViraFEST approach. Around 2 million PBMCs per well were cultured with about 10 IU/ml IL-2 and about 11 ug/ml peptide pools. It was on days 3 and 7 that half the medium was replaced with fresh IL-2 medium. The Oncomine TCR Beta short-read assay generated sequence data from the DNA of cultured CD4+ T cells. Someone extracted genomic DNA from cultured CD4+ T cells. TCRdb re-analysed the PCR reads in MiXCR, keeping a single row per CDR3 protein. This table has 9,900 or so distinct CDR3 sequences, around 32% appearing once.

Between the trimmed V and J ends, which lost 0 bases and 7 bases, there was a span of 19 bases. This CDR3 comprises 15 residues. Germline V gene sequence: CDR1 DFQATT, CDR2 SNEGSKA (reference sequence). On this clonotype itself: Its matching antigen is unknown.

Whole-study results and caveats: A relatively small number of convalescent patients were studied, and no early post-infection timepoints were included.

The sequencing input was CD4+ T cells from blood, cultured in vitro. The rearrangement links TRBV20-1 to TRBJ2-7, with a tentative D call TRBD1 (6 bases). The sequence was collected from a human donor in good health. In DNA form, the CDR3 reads TGCAGTGCTAGAGATCCGAGGCAGGGGTTAGGGGAGCAGTACTTC. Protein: CSARDPRQGLGEQYF.